The next 30 T cell receptor beta chains were all read from a single sample in a study of shared clonotypes between healthy human individuals. Only in-frame clones appear in the TCRdb table, and some are missing; sequencing was by immunoSEQ multiplex PCR. Of 1.4 million or so clones detected, 98% to 99% appear once; the ten largest clones hold approximately 0.4%. Sequenced material: naive CD4+ T cells sorted from blood. Subset here: CD45RA+ positively selected. These receptors were collected from a young man in good health.

A remark on this clone: Other nucleotide sequences in the sample specify the same CDR3. The V call is TRBV5-8, the J call TRBJ2-7; D gene unclear. V lost 4 bases to trimming and J lost 0 bases, with 2 bases between them. The CDR3 has 11 residues. The germline gives CDR1 SGHTS, CDR2 YDEGEE. The chain's CDR3 is CASSRSYEQYF. The CDR3 region has the DNA TGTGCCAGCAGCCGCTCCTACGAGCAGTACTTC.

The rearrangement links TRBV11-2 to TRBJ1-3; TRBD1 aligns across 7 bases. The length of the CDR3 is 17 residues. The germline gives CDR1 SGHAT, CDR2 FQNNGV. With 3 bases clipped from V and 3 bases from J, the junction kept 11 bases outside the gene matches. In DNA, the CDR3 is TGTGCCAGCAGCTTCATGACAGGGCATAGAGGTGGAAACACCATATATTTT. Translated, it gives CASSFMTGHRGGNTIYF.

The chain has TRBV9 and TRBJ2-1; 10 bases are shared with TRBD2. J gave up 5 bases and V 4 bases, and 6 bases lay outside the gene matches. CDR1 is SGDLS, CDR2 YYNGEE, per germline. This CDR3 is built from 15 residues. The CDR3: CASSIGTSENNEQFF. The DNA for the CDR3 is TGTGCCAGCAGCATTGGGACTAGCGAAAACAATGAGCAGTTCTTC.

The CDR3 region has the DNA TGTGCCAGCGCTTCCCGCGGGACCGCCTACGAGCAGTACTTC. As protein: CASASRGTAYEQYF. The rearrangement uses TRBV27 and TRBJ2-7, with D possibly matching TRBD2 (6 bases). This CDR3 contains 14 residues. V was clipped by 8 bases and J by 2 bases, with 16 bases between them. The germline gives CDR1 MNHEY, CDR2 SMNVEV (reference sequence).

J is TRBJ2-7 and V is TRBV7-9, with D unclear. Deletions cut 2 bases from V and 3 bases from J, with 23 bases between. Germline CDR1 is SEHNR and CDR2 is FQNEAQ (reference sequence). The CDR3 sequence is 18 residues long. CDR3 sequence: CASSLSLTNVVLRYEQYF. The CDR3 nucleotides read TGTGCCAGCAGCTTATCCCTGACCAACGTAGTTCTTCGCTACGAGCAGTACTTC.

The chain uses TRBV5-8 and TRBJ2-7, with unresolved D. V dropped 4 bases and J dropped 5 bases, with 16 bases sitting between them. CDR1 and CDR2 (germline): SGHTS, YDEGEE. CDR3 length: 14 amino acids. The CDR3 bases are TGTGCCAGCAGCCCCCTACAGATTGGAAACGAGCAGTACTTC. Encoded protein: CASSPLQIGNEQYF. Supplemented by reference TRBV5-8 and TRBJ2-7, the full variable domain reads EAGVTQSPTHLIKTRGQQATLRCSPISGHTSVYWYQQALGLGLQFLLWYDEGEERNRGNFPPRFSGRQFPNYSSELNVNALELEDSALYLCASSPLQIGNEQYFGPGTRLTVT.

This chain links TRBV28 with TRBJ2-7; 10 nucleotides line up with TRBD2. Per germline, CDR1 MDHEN and CDR2 SYDVKM. The CDR3 is 17 residues long. V trimming: 3 bases; J trimming: 5 bases; junction bases outside the gene matches: 13. This chain's CDR3 is CASSFEPTSGIFDEQYF. The CDR3 nucleotides read TGTGCCAGCAGTTTCGAACCAACTAGCGGGATATTCGACGAGCAGTACTTC.

This chain connects TRBV5-1 to TRBJ1-2, with D possibly matching TRBD1 (6 bases). The CDR3 runs 14 residues. The ends were cut back, 4 bases at V and 7 bases at J, with 17 bases in the middle. Germline V gene data show CDR1 as SGHRS and CDR2 as YFSETQ. CDR3 residues: CASSPVGGAGGYTF. For the CDR3, the DNA is TGCGCCAGCAGCCCGGTCGGGGGGGCCGGTGGCTACACCTTC.

This clone was detected only once. The V call is TRBV2, the J call TRBJ1-2; D is unclear. Germline CDR1 is SNHLY and CDR2 is FYNNEI. The CDR3 runs 15 residues. V was pared by 5 bases and J by 4 bases, with 17 bases between. CDR3 sequence (DNA): TGTGCCAGCAGTATCCGGGAAATAAGAGGCTATGGCTACACCTTC. Residues: CASSIREIRGYGYTF.

About this clone itself: Other DNA sequences within the sample encode an identical CDR3. The rearrangement links TRBV7-2 to TRBJ2-2, with 12 bases matching TRBD2. V shed 1 base and J 1 base; nucleotides not matched to a gene: 4. Germline CDR1 reads SGHTA; CDR2 reads FQGNSA. This CDR3 region has 18 residues. CDR3 coding DNA: TGTGCCAGCAGCTTAGTTCCTAGCGGGAGGGTGAACACCGGGGAGCTGTTTTTT. Translated: CASSLVPSGRVNTGELFF.

V gene TRBV10-1 combines with J gene TRBJ1-2; D gene ambiguous. The V gene's germline CDR1 is WNHNN and CDR2 SYGVQD (reference sequence). Trimming pared 5 bases from V and 3 bases from J, leaving 16 bases between. The CDR3 totals 15 residues. The CDR3, as DNA: TGCGCCAGCAGTCCCACCGTGGGTGCGGACTATGGCTACACCTTC. It yields the protein CASSPTVGADYGYTF.

This sequence joins TRBV19 and TRBJ1-1; D ambiguous. The CDR3 covers 13 residues. V dropped 5 bases and J dropped 10 bases, with 17 bases sitting between them. Germline CDR1 is LNHDA and CDR2 is SQIVND (reference sequence). DNA of the CDR3: TGTGCCAGTAGTTCGATGACTGGGGTGGTAGCTTTCTTT. Translating gives CASSSMTGVVAFF.

V gene TRBV10-2 combines with J gene TRBJ2-5, with TRBD1 identical over 7 bases. Germline V gives CDR1 WSHSY, CDR2 SAAADI. V lost 7 bases and J lost 8; bases outside the gene matches: 10. The length of the CDR3 is 13 residues. CDR3 DNA sequence: TGCGCCAGCAAGGACAGGCCCCCGGGCACCCAGTACTTC. This encodes CASKDRPPGTQYF.

This rearrangement joins TRBV5-4 to TRBJ1-2; no firm D call. Trimming removed 2 bases at V and 3 bases at J, with 14 bases between. CDR1 and CDR2 (germline): SGHNT, YYREEE (reference sequence). The CDR3 runs 15 residues. The chain's CDR3 is CASSFVETDYYGYTF. CDR3 in DNA: TGTGCCAGCAGCTTCGTGGAGACGGACTACTATGGCTACACCTTC.

The chain couples TRBV5-4 to TRBJ2-7; TRBD2 agrees at 8 bases. CDR1 is SGHNT and CDR2 is YYREEE in the germline V gene (reference sequence). V shed 1 base, J shed 0 bases, and the junction held 3 bases outside the gene matches. This CDR3 spans 15 amino acids. The CDR3 is CASSLWSGSSYEQYF. For the CDR3, the DNA is TGTGCCAGCAGCTTGTGGAGCGGGAGCTCCTACGAGCAGTACTTC.

J is TRBJ1-5 and V is TRBV19; D is unresolved. This CDR3 region has 12 residues. The germline V gene has CDR1 LNHDA and CDR2 SQIVND (reference sequence). Trimming shortened V by 3 bases and J by 7 bases, and 7 bases separated the two germline ends. The CDR3 sequence is CASSIRLQPQHF. The CDR3 DNA follows: TGTGCCAGTAGTATCCGTTTACAGCCCCAGCATTTT.

This chain joins TRBV18 and TRBJ2-3; TRBD2 agrees at 10 bases. J was trimmed by 1 base and V by 3 bases; bases with no gene match: 4. The CDR3 extends over 16 amino acids. Germline V gives CDR1 KGHSH, CDR2 LQKENI. CDR3 coding DNA: TGTGCCAGCTCACCGGTAGCGGGAGGACGCACAGATACGCAGTATTTT. It translates to CASSPVAGGRTDTQYF.

The chain joins TRBV29-1 to TRBJ1-1, with D possibly matching TRBD1 (5 bases). V lost 5 bases and J 6 bases, leaving 25 bases between the germline ends. The CDR3 is 16 residues long. Germline V gene data show CDR1 as SQVTM and CDR2 as ANQGSEA. The CDR3 reads CSVRGVKGRELAEAFF. The CDR3 DNA is TGCAGCGTTCGAGGGGTGAAGGGACGTGAGTTGGCTGAAGCTTTCTTT.

The V call is TRBV18, the J call TRBJ1-3, with D uncertain. This CDR3 region has 15 residues. Trimming shortened V by 6 bases and J by 3 bases, and 15 bases separated the two germline ends. Germline loops: CDR1 KGHSH, CDR2 LQKENI. The CDR3 sequence: CASSHGPTVGNTIYF. Written as DNA, the CDR3 is TGTGCCAGCTCGCACGGGCCCACCGTTGGAAACACCATATATTTT. Together with reference TRBV18 and TRBJ1-3, the CDR3 gives the full variable domain: NAGVMQNPRHLVRRRGQEARLRCSPMKGHSHVYWYRQLPEEGLKFMVYLQKENIIDESGMPKERFSAEFPKEGPSILRIQQVVRGDSAAYFCASSHGPTVGNTIYFGEGSWLTVV.

The V and J genes are TRBV7-7 and TRBJ2-5, with D possibly matching TRBD2 (6 bases). This CDR3 is 15 amino acids long. CDR1 is SSHAT and CDR2 is FNYEAQ in the germline V gene (reference sequence). The CDR3 DNA follows: TGTGCTAGCGGATCGACTGGATCCGAGGGGGAGACCCAGTACTTC. This gives the protein CASGSTGSEGETQYF. The whole variable domain, remainder taken from reference TRBV7-7 and TRBJ2-5, is GAGVSQSPRYKVTKRGQDVTLRCDPISSHATLYWYQQALGQGPEFLTYFNYEAQPDKSGLPSDRFSAERPEGSISTLTIQRTEQRDSAMYRCASGSTGSEGETQYFGPGTRLLVL.

The chain couples TRBV7-2 to TRBJ2-3, with 8 bases identical to TRBD1. Germline V gene sequence: CDR1 SGHTA, CDR2 FQGNSA. The V gene end was trimmed by 4 bases and the J gene end by 3 bases; junction bases not matched to a gene: 6. This CDR3 is 15 amino acids long. CDR3 sequence: CASSSRQGRTDTQYF. For the CDR3, the DNA is TGTGCCAGCAGCTCCCGACAGGGGAGGACAGATACGCAGTATTTT. The whole variable domain, remainder taken from reference TRBV7-2 and TRBJ2-3, is GAGVSQSPSNKVTEKGKDVELRCDPISGHTALYWYRQSLGQGLEFLIYFQGNSAPDKSGLPSDRFSAERTGGSVSTLTIQRTQQEDSAVYLCASSSRQGRTDTQYFGPGTRLTVL.

This clone was counted a single time. V and J are TRBV29-1 and TRBJ2-7; 9 nucleotides match TRBD1. The CDR3 totals 14 residues. The germline CDR1 and CDR2 sequences are SQVTM and ANQGSEA. J lost 9 bases, V lost 4 bases, and 13 bases had no gene match. CDR3 sequence reads: CSVAGRTGALGQYF. The CDR3 nucleotides are TGCAGCGTTGCGGGTCGGACAGGGGCCCTCGGGCAGTACTTC.

The chain couples TRBV19 to TRBJ2-3; possibly TRBD1 for D (5 bases). V was cut by 6 bases and J by 6 bases, with 13 bases left in between. CDR3 length: 13 residues. The germline V gene encodes CDR1 LNHDA and CDR2 SQIVND (reference sequence). The CDR3, as DNA: TGTGCCAGTAGCCGACAGAGCGTTGATACGCAGTATTTT. This sequence encodes CASSRQSVDTQYF.

This chain connects TRBV29-1 to TRBJ2-4, with TRBD2 identical over 9 bases. Looked up from germline, CDR1 is SQVTM and CDR2 is ANQGSEA. Trimming cost V 3 bases and J 1 base; bases outside gene matches: 1. This CDR3 region has 14 residues. The CDR3 loop reads CSVELAGAKNIQYF. CDR3 bases: TGCAGCGTTGAGCTAGCGGGGGCCAAAAACATTCAGTACTTC. The entire variable domain, with the rest obtained from reference TRBV29-1 and TRBJ2-4, is as follows: SAVISQKPSRDICQRGTSLTIQCQVDSQVTMMFWYRQQPGQSLTLIATANQGSEATYESGFVIDKFPISRPNLTFSTLTVSNMSPEDSSIYLCSVELAGAKNIQYFGAGTRLSVL.

The chain employs TRBV9 and TRBJ1-2; the match to TRBD1 covers 8 bases. Germline CDR1 SGDLS, CDR2 YYNGEE. The CDR3 length is 14 residues. With 3 bases clipped from V and 3 bases from J, the junction kept 4 bases outside the gene matches. This CDR3 reads CASSGGQGDYGYTF. The CDR3 DNA is TGTGCCAGCAGCGGAGGACAGGGCGACTATGGCTACACCTTC.

The chain joins TRBV7-9 to TRBJ2-1; D is undetermined. V lost 4 bases and J lost 7, with 8 bases in between. The CDR3 covers 12 residues. Germline CDR1 reads SEHNR; CDR2 reads FQNEAQ (reference sequence). The CDR3 sequence is CASSSQANEQFF. The CDR3 DNA sequence: TGTGCCAGCAGCTCTCAGGCGAATGAGCAGTTCTTC.

V gene TRBV7-2 combines with J gene TRBJ2-7; 15 nucleotides line up with TRBD2. Germline V lookup: CDR1 SGHTA, CDR2 FQGNSA. With 1 base clipped from V and 1 base from J, the junction kept 2 bases outside the gene matches. This CDR3 has 17 residues. The CDR3 sequence is CASSLGTSGRVSYEQYF. The DNA for the CDR3 is TGTGCCAGCAGCTTAGGGACTAGCGGGAGGGTGTCCTACGAGCAGTACTTC. The full variable domain, its missing parts supplied by reference TRBV7-2 and TRBJ2-7, is GAGVSQSPSNKVTEKGKDVELRCDPISGHTALYWYRQSLGQGLEFLIYFQGNSAPDKSGLPSDRFSAERTGGSVSTLTIQRTQQEDSAVYLCASSLGTSGRVSYEQYFGPGTRLTVT.

This clone has more than one count but fewer than ten. The chain has TRBV9 and TRBJ2-7, with 9 bases fitting TRBD1. Germline V gene data show CDR1 as SGDLS and CDR2 as YYNGEE. V was pared by 3 bases and J by 3 bases, with 4 bases of the junction left unmatched. This CDR3 has 14 residues. In DNA form, the CDR3 reads TGTGCCAGCAGCGCCGGGACAGGGATCTACGAGCAGTACTTC. This encodes CASSAGTGIYEQYF.

Here the CDR3 reads CASTPRLGSASYEQYF. In DNA, the CDR3 is TGTGCCAGCACCCCGAGGCTGGGGAGTGCCTCCTACGAGCAGTACTTC. The chain employs TRBV2 and TRBJ2-7; a weak D match, TRBD2 (5 bases). The germline V gene has CDR1 SNHLY and CDR2 FYNNEI. V was pared by 7 bases and J by 0 bases, with 19 bases between. This CDR3 spans 16 amino acids.

The CDR3 region has the DNA TGTGCCAGCAGCGTAGCACCAGTCTCTGGGGCCAACGTCCTGACTTTC. Translated, it gives CASSVAPVSGANVLTF. The chain employs TRBV9 and TRBJ2-6; D is undetermined. CDR1 and CDR2 from the germline V gene are SGDLS and YYNGEE. CDR3 size: 16 residues. Deletions cut 0 bases from V and 0 bases from J, with 7 bases between.